This TCR beta chain was captured in a study of T cell responses to AZD1222 COVID-19 vaccine. General study results and limits: Mostly white British, mostly female donors; authors suggested clonal diversity may be underestimated.

Remarks on this clone: What it recognizes is unknown.

In germline, CDR1 is KGHDR, CDR2 SFDVKD. CDR3 length equals 14 residues. Between the trimmed V and J ends, which lost 4 bases and 5 bases, there was a span of 11 bases. TCRdb's copy holds only in-frame clones and misses some; the assay was immunoSEQ multiplex PCR. The sample gives about 100,000 clones, 91% of which show up once; about 8.3% is in the top ten. This sequence originates from an adult who received the AZD1222 COVID-19 vaccine. Specimen: peripheral blood, collected 28 days after the second AZD1222 dose. The chain carries TRBV24-1 and TRBJ1-5; D gene uncertain. Written as DNA, the CDR3 is TGTGCCACCAGTGAGCACGGGATGGATCAGCCCCAGCATTTT. It is translated as CATSEHGMDQPQHF.